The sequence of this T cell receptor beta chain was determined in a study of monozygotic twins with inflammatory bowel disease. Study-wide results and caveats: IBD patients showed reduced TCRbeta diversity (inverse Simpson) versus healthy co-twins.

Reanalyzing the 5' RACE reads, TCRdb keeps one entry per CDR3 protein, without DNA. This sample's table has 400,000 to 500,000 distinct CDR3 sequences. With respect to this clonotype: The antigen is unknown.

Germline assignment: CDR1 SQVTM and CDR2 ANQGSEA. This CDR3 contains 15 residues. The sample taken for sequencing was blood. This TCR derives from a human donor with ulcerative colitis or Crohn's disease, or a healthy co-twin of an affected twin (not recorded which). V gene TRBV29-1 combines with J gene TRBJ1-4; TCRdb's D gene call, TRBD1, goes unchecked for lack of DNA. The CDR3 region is CSVEVPDRGGEKLFF.